This T cell receptor beta chain emerged from a study of OX40 agonist ivuxolimab in advanced cancers. Looking at the study overall: The costimulatory receptor OX40 (CD134) was targeted by ivuxolimab, a fully human IgG2 agonistic monoclonal antibody. In the dose-escalation cohort, around four fifths of patients were male, and the mean age was approximately 60 years with a range of about 20 to 79. Prior anti-PD-1, anti-PD-L1 or anti-CTLA-4 therapy was permitted, and checkpoint inhibitors had been received by less than 45% of dose-escalation patients. Partial responses were achieved by three dose-escalation patients, of whom one had hepatocellular carcinoma and two had cutaneous melanoma. The paper describes the monotherapy dose-escalation part (N ≈ 52 patients) of the phase I trial of ivuxolimab. Intravenous ivuxolimab was administered to patients every 2 weeks at six dose levels: 0.01, 0.1, 0.3, 1.5, 3 and 10 mg/kg. Peripheral TCRbeta sequencing was intended to test whether TCR sequence diversity was altered and clonal T-cell expansion was caused by ivuxolimab. Of the approximately 54 patients in dose escalation, about 20 had hepatocellular carcinoma, about 15 had melanoma, 9 had renal cell carcinoma and 9 had head and neck cancer. Broader findings and caveats from the paper: In the 0.1-3.0 mg/kg groups, partial responders had among the lowest normalized peripheral clonal expansion, particularly in CD8+ T cells. At doses from 0.1 to 3.0 mg/kg, clonal expansion was seen in both CD4+ and CD8+ blood T cells between baseline and week 6. After ivuxolimab, expanded clones were on average more numerous among CD8+ T cells than among CD4+ T cells. Low levels of normalized T-cell clonal expansion were also seen in some nonresponding patients. Which antigens the clonally expanded peripheral T cells were specific for was not determined.

The trial excluded patients who had a history of autoimmune disease or were on systemic immunosuppression. Peripheral blood for TCR sequencing was collected from all dose cohorts at baseline, on cycle 4 day 1, and on cycle 7 day 1. Samples were obtained from an open-label, multicenter, first-in-human phase I dose-escalation trial of ivuxolimab. The trial enrolled adults with locally advanced or metastatic head and neck squamous cell, hepatocellular, melanoma or renal cell carcinoma. CD4+ and CD8+ T cells were sorted separately from peripheral blood before TCR sequencing. The count of this clone is one. Its antigen remains undetermined. It has no much larger one-base neighbor in the sample; base qualities were not kept. Inclusive of the bounding cysteine and phenylalanine, the CDR3 is 15 residues long. This entry keeps only the CDR3 DNA: 45 bases, framed from base 1. The germline V gene specifies SGHTA as CDR1 and FQGTGA as CDR2. V is cut by 5 bases and J by 0 bases, and the space between the germline ends is 8 bases.

To sequence the TCRbeta CDR3 region, genomic DNA was isolated from the sorted cells. TCRbeta CDR3 regions were sequenced using the immunoSEQ Assay. TCRdb provides this immuneACCESS table in a form limited to in-frame rearrangements. Some clones are lacking; in checked studies, under half of them reflect an unresolved V gene, and why the rest are absent is not known. The sample table holds roughly 100,000 clones, of which 86% were seen once. Of the sample, around 5.2% is held by the ten largest clones. Sample: CD4+ or CD8+ T cells sorted from blood, taken in a trial of the OX40 agonist ivuxolimab. This clonotype originated in an adult with an advanced solid tumor such as melanoma, head and neck, liver or kidney cancer. The rearranged segments are TRBV7-3 and TRBJ2-6; tentative D gene TRBD1, with 5 bases matching. This receptor carries the CDR3 CASSQQASGANVLTF. The base sequence is TGTGCCAGCAGCCAACAGGCCTCTGGGGCCAACGTCCTGACTTTC.